This T cell receptor beta chain was profiled in a study of blood T cell repertoires in COVID-19 (dated by TCRdb to about 2020). Regarding the complete study: Collaborator samples came from the United States, Italy and Spain and covered acute and convalescent phases of COVID-19. The samples were drawn from two sources: the first 160 participants of the ongoing ImmuneRACE study, and 1,000 to 1,500 subjects contributed by 6 global collaborators. A freely available public database, intended as a resource for researchers studying the immune response to SARS-CoV-2, is where the repertoires were released. Sample metadata almost always included a de-identified subject ID, COVID-19 status, age in years and sex. Where available, HLA class I and class II types were taken from metadata supplied by the sample provider and were not determined by assay-based typing. Subjects who had been exposed to COVID-19, were actively infected with it, or had recovered from it provided the deeply sampled blood TCRbeta repertoires that made up the dataset. The material from the prospective study consisted of cDNA or gDNA derived from T cells, B-cell-depleted T cells, or PBMCs. What the work shows at the level of the full study, not this receptor alone: Clinical and demographic metadata were provided uncurated, with the amount varying by source and participant.

About this clone itself: Which antigen it targets is not known. It has no much larger one-base neighbor in the sample; base qualities were not kept.

TCRbeta CDR3 regions were amplified from genomic DNA using the immunoSEQ Assay, a bias-controlled multiplex PCR. Turning to the authors' computational methods: Within the assay, amplification of reference gene primers was used to estimate how many nucleated cells each sample contained. To quantify the absolute abundance of each unique TCRbeta CDR3 rearrangement, sequence reads were collapsed and filtered. For each sample, productive Simpson clonality was calculated as the square root of Simpson's diversity index across productive rearrangements. TCRdb provides this immuneACCESS table in a form limited to in-frame rearrangements. Some clones are lacking; in checked studies, under half of them reflect an unresolved V gene, and why the rest are absent is not known. V and J calls and clone size follow that table, whereas D and trimming were derived from the DNA. Here the sample has around 330,000 clones; about 87% occur a single time. 1.5% to 2% of the sample is taken by the ten largest.

One collaborating source in Seattle enrolled patients while the patients were actively infected and followed the patients over time throughout the course of disease. Collaborating institutions collected whole blood in K2EDTA tubes following their own protocols. Collaborator samples were shipped for TCRbeta analysis as frozen whole blood, isolated PBMCs, or DNA extracted from either sample type. Looking up the germline V gene (reference sequence) yields CDR1 LGHDT and CDR2 YNNKEL. The CDR3, cysteine through phenylalanine, is 14 amino acids long. CDR3 DNA only is kept here, 42 bases in frame from base 1. V sheds 4 bases and J sheds 7 bases, leaving 17 bases between their ends.

The sequence came from a woman aged 30 to 39 with COVID-19, enrolled during active disease. The chain uses TRBV3-1 (or the pseudogene TRBV3-2) and TRBJ2-7, with TRBD2 tentatively as D gene (5 bases match). Sequenced: peripheral blood. This receptor has the CDR3 CASSPTRLLGEQYF. The DNA sequence is TGTGCCAGCAGCCCAACTAGACTGCTTGGGGAGCAGTACTTC.